The 29 T cell receptor beta chains below were found in one sample sequenced in a study of T-cell reconstitution after alpha-beta-depleted transplantation in children. A library of TCRbeta sequences, prepared with unique molecular identifiers, was generated. Via MiXCR, TCRdb re-called the PCR reads, giving one row per CDR3 protein. Of approximately 510,000 distinct CDR3 sequences in the sample, about 17% were seen once. Sequenced material: PBMCs from the stem cell graft donor, taken from the stem cell graft. The receptors come from a human donor who donated a stem cell graft to a child with acute lymphoblastic leukemia.

This rearrangement joins TRBV7-9 to TRBJ1-1, with a tentative D call TRBD1 (6 bases). With 8 bases removed from V and 6 bases from J, the gap between germline ends came to 16 bases. The CDR3 has 13 amino acids. Looked up from germline, CDR1 is SEHNR and CDR2 is FQNEAQ (reference sequence). This chain's CDR3 is CASCGGQTAEAFF. CDR3 in DNA: TGTGCCAGCTGTGGGGGGCAAACAGCTGAAGCTTTCTTT.

This chain joins TRBV5-1 and TRBJ2-2; 7 bases agree with TRBD1. Germline CDR1 SGHRS, CDR2 YFSETQ. V lost 5 bases to trimming and J lost 1 base; unmatched junction nucleotides: 5. The CDR3 loop spans 15 amino acids. The CDR3 nucleotides are TGCGCCAGCAGTCAGGACAGGATGAACACCGGGGAGCTGTTTTTT. It specifies CASSQDRMNTGELFF.

This clonotype was seen ten or more times. V gene TRBV5-1 combines with J gene TRBJ2-4; 7 nucleotides align to TRBD1. From germline, CDR1 is SGHRS and CDR2 YFSETQ. CDR3 length equals 16 residues. V was clipped by 2 bases and J by 0 bases; unmatched bases: 5. CDR3 protein: CASSLRQGLAKNIQYF. CDR3 DNA sequence: TGCGCCAGCAGCTTAAGACAGGGCCTAGCCAAAAACATTCAGTACTTC.

The table lists this clonotype with a few counts. CDR3 in DNA: TGCGCCAGCCAGGAGGTAACCTCCTACGAGCAGTACTTC. It is translated as CASQEVTSYEQYF. The chain employs TRBV5-1 and TRBJ2-7; tentative D call: TRBD2 (5 bases). Germline CDR1 is SGHRS and CDR2 is YFSETQ. Deletions cut 7 bases from V and 0 bases from J, with 11 bases between. The length of the CDR3 is 13 residues.

This clonotype has only a few counts. The chain combines TRBV20-1 with TRBJ2-7; 7 bases match TRBD2. The CDR3 has 13 residues. The J segment lost 5 bases and the V segment lost 6 bases, leaving 10 bases of the junction unmatched. CDR1 and CDR2 from the germline V gene are DFQATT and SNEGSKA (reference sequence). CDR3 region: CSAGGTAGNEQYF. In nucleotides, the CDR3 is TGCAGTGCCGGGGGGACCGCCGGGAACGAGCAGTACTTC.

The CDR3 loop is CSAALGYPNEQFF. In nucleotides, the CDR3 is TGCAGTGCTGCTCTAGGGTATCCCAATGAGCAGTTCTTC. V gene TRBV20-1 combines with J gene TRBJ2-1, with D uncertain. CDR1 and CDR2 from the germline V gene are DFQATT and SNEGSKA (reference sequence). The CDR3 covers 13 residues. V was trimmed by 5 bases and J by 6 bases, leaving 14 bases between them.

This clonotype has just a few counts. In nucleotides, the CDR3 is TGTGCCAGCAGTTCTCGGACAGGCGCCTATGGCTACACCTTC. It translates to CASSSRTGAYGYTF. This chain uses TRBV12-3 or TRBV12-4 with TRBJ1-2; 7 bases align to TRBD1. V shed 4 bases and J 4 bases; nucleotides not matched to a gene: 6. CDR3 length equals 14 residues.

The V call is TRBV7-9, the J call TRBJ1-6; D is unresolved. Germline CDR1 reads SEHNR; CDR2 reads FQNEAQ (reference sequence). The V end lost 5 bases, the J end lost 9 bases, and 17 bases lay between the germline ends. The CDR3 is 15 amino acids. CDR3 region: CASSQEYISGSPLHF. In nucleotides, the CDR3 is TGTGCCAGCAGCCAGGAATACATAAGTGGTTCACCCCTCCACTTT.

This sequence joins TRBV28 and TRBJ2-6; a weak D match, TRBD1 (6 bases). Per germline, CDR1 MDHEN and CDR2 SYDVKM. Trimming left V 7 bases short and J 0 bases short, with 13 bases between. This CDR3 comprises 16 residues. The CDR3 is CASNPGTRSGANVLTF. CDR3 DNA: TGTGCCAGCAACCCGGGGACACGCTCTGGGGCCAACGTCCTGACTTTC.

Worth noting for this clonotype: A read error may produce the germline difference seen at one junction end. The chain couples TRBV4-2 to TRBJ2-7; 10 bases align to TRBD1. The germline CDR1 and CDR2 sequences are LGHNA and YNFKEQ. CDR3 size: 14 residues. The DNA for the CDR3 is TGCGCCAGCAGCCAGGGGGGACAGGGGTACGAGCAGTACTTC. Translation gives CASSQGGQGYEQYF.

The V and J genes are TRBV7-6 and TRBJ2-3; D call uncertain. CDR1 and CDR2 (germline): SGHVS, FNYEAQ. The CDR3 runs to 14 residues. Trimming took off 5 bases at V and 4 bases at J, with 13 bases between the two ends. The CDR3 spells CASSPPGGADTQYF. CDR3 DNA: TGTGCCAGCAGCCCGCCGGGCGGCGCAGATACGCAGTATTTT.

This clonotype was counted between two and nine times. The chain carries TRBV4-1 and TRBJ1-1; a weak D match, TRBD1 (5 bases). V shed 1 base and J shed 5 bases, with 17 bases lying between them. This CDR3 is built from 16 residues. The germline CDR1 and CDR2 sequences are MGHRA and YSYEKL. In DNA, the CDR3 is TGCGCCAGCAGCCAAGTGAACATGGGACTAGTAACTGAAGCTTTCTTT. It codes for CASSQVNMGLVTEAFF.

This clonotype was recorded a few times. The rearrangement joins TRBV19 to TRBJ1-5, with 10 bases matching TRBD1. Germline V gene data show CDR1 as LNHDA and CDR2 as SQIVND (reference sequence). The CDR3 runs to 16 residues. The J segment lost 5 bases and the V segment lost 11 bases, leaving 15 bases of the junction unmatched. CDR3 amino acids: CACRKHDRGRDQPQHF. DNA for the CDR3: TGTGCCTGTCGCAAACACGACAGGGGGCGCGATCAGCCCCAGCATTTT.

This clonotype was found a few times. This chain joins TRBV10-3 and TRBJ2-1; a possible D gene is TRBD2 (6 bases). Trimming shortened V by 5 bases and J by 8 bases, and 16 bases separated the two germline ends. The CDR3 consists of 14 residues. The germline V gene encodes CDR1 ENHRY and CDR2 SYGVKD. CDR3 DNA sequence: TGTGCCATCAGTATTGCCAGGGAGCGGGATGAGCAGTTCTTC. Its translation: CAISIARERDEQFF.

The rearrangement links TRBV5-1 to TRBJ1-5; D is unresolved. V lost 6 bases, J lost 4 bases, and 17 bases lay in between. The CDR3 sequence is 15 residues long. Germline loops: CDR1 SGHRS, CDR2 YFSETQ. The CDR3 DNA follows: TGCGCCAGCAAAGTCACGGGCGGCGGGAATCAGCCCCAGCATTTT. It encodes CASKVTGGGNQPQHF.

The sample holds a few counts of this clonotype. The chain is built from TRBV24-1 and TRBJ1-2, with TRBD1 identical over 9 bases. V shed 2 bases, J shed 6 bases, and the junction held 3 bases outside the gene matches. Germline CDR1 is KGHDR and CDR2 is SFDVKD. The CDR3 sequence is 14 residues long. CDR3 coding DNA: TGTGCCACCAGTGATTCGGACAGGGGAGATGGCTACACCTTC. This translates into CATSDSDRGDGYTF.

This chain connects TRBV2 to TRBJ2-7, with 10 bases fitting TRBD1. Trimming took 4 bases from V and 3 from J; bases not matched to a gene: 3. The CDR3 consists of 14 residues. CDR1 SNHLY and CDR2 FYNNEI come from the germline V gene. CDR3 sequence reads: CASSGDRGDYEQYF. DNA of the CDR3: TGTGCCAGCAGTGGGGACAGGGGTGACTACGAGCAGTACTTC. Supplemented by reference TRBV2 and TRBJ2-7, the full variable domain reads EPEVTQTPSHQVTQMGQEVILRCVPISNHLYFYWYRQILGQKVEFLVSFYNNEISEKSEIFDDQFSVERPDGSNFTLKIRSTKLEDSAMYFCASSGDRGDYEQYFGPGTRLTVT.

This clonotype occurred a few times. The chain employs TRBV29-1 and TRBJ2-1; 7 positions agree with TRBD2. V dropped 2 bases and J dropped 0; count of bases not matched to a gene: 1. Germline lookup yields CDR1 SQVTM and CDR2 ANQGSEA. The CDR3 contains 14 residues. In DNA, the CDR3 is TGCAGCGTTGAAACGGGAGGCTCCTACAATGAGCAGTTCTTC. Residues: CSVETGGSYNEQFF.

The chain carries TRBV11-2 and TRBJ2-1; D possibly corresponds to TRBD2 (5 bases). CDR3 length: 17 amino acids. Deletions cut 1 base from V and 6 bases from J, with 19 bases between. Per germline, CDR1 SGHAT and CDR2 FQNNGV. The CDR3 DNA sequence: TGTGCCAGCAGCTTAGGCCTGCGGGCTATTATCTTCAATGAGCAGTTCTTC. Its translation is CASSLGLRAIIFNEQFF.

This chain connects TRBV5-1 to TRBJ2-2; D ambiguous. Germline loops: CDR1 SGHRS, CDR2 YFSETQ. The ends were cut back, 0 bases at V and 1 base at J, with 7 bases in the middle. The CDR3 loop spans 15 amino acids. In DNA, the CDR3 is TGCGCCAGCAGCTTGGGATACGGGAACACCGGGGAGCTGTTTTTT. Amino acids: CASSLGYGNTGELFF. Full variable domain (missing parts from reference TRBV5-1 and TRBJ2-2): KAGVTQTPRYLIKTRGQQVTLSCSPISGHRSVSWYQQTPGQGLQFLFEYFSETQRNKGNFPGRFSGRQFSNSRSEMNVSTLELGDSALYLCASSLGYGNTGELFFGEGSRLTVL.

The chain employs TRBV5-1 and TRBJ2-7; D is unresolved. Per germline, CDR1 SGHRS and CDR2 YFSETQ. There are 15 residues in the CDR3. V was cut by 3 bases and J by 5 bases, with 18 bases left in between. CDR3 DNA sequence: TGCGCCAGCAGCTCGACCAACATAGGTAGGGACGAGCAGTACTTC. Its translation: CASSSTNIGRDEQYF. The full variable domain, rest sourced from reference TRBV5-1 and TRBJ2-7, is KAGVTQTPRYLIKTRGQQVTLSCSPISGHRSVSWYQQTPGQGLQFLFEYFSETQRNKGNFPGRFSGRQFSNSRSEMNVSTLELGDSALYLCASSSTNIGRDEQYFGPGTRLTVT.

V is TRBV5-1 and J is TRBJ1-1, with 10 bases that match TRBD1. This CDR3 is 14 amino acids long. After removal of 1 base from V and 7 bases from J, the junction contained 4 bases not matched to a gene. CDR1 is SGHRS, CDR2 YFSETQ, per germline. CDR3 loop: CASSLTTGGFEAFF. CDR3 sequence (DNA): TGCGCCAGCAGCTTGACGACAGGGGGCTTTGAAGCTTTCTTT.

The chain has TRBV4-1 and TRBJ2-1; 7 positions match TRBD2. V was clipped by 0 bases and J by 8 bases; unmatched bases: 16. Germline values: CDR1 MGHRA, CDR2 YSYEKL. The CDR3 runs to 18 residues. Here the CDR3 reads CASSQDRQRGRMHDEQFF. CDR3 in DNA: TGCGCCAGCAGCCAAGATCGCCAGCGCGGGAGAATGCACGATGAGCAGTTCTTC.

The table lists this clonotype with a count of one. The rearrangement uses TRBV7-6 and TRBJ2-7, with D possibly matching TRBD2 (6 bases). Per germline, CDR1 SGHVS and CDR2 FNYEAQ. The CDR3 has 19 amino acids. V shed 5 bases and J shed 0 bases, with 26 bases lying between them. The CDR3 sequence: CASSRNSGPRESRSYEQYF. As DNA, the CDR3 is TGTGCCAGCAGCCGCAATAGCGGACCACGGGAATCTCGCTCCTACGAGCAGTACTTC.

The V gene is TRBV6-4, the J gene TRBJ1-4, with 9 bases lining up with TRBD1. Germline assignment: CDR1 MRHNA and CDR2 SNTAGT. The CDR3 sequence is 15 residues long. The V segment lost 2 bases and the J segment 6 bases; nucleotides outside the gene matches: 4. This CDR3 is CASSDTGTGHEKLFF. CDR3 in DNA: TGTGCCAGCAGTGACACCGGGACAGGGCATGAAAAACTGTTTTTT.

The chain employs TRBV21-1 and TRBJ2-2; TRBD2, as called in the table, went unchecked against the DNA. TRBV21-1 represents a pseudogene. The CDR3 loop spans 17 amino acids. CDR3 coding DNA: TGTGCCAGCAGGCGGACTAGCGGACGGCGGGGCACCGGGGAGCTGTTTTTT. It codes for CASRRTSGRRGTGELFF.

The chain recombines TRBV5-1 with TRBJ2-1, with 9 bases identical to TRBD1. The trim removed 4 bases at V and 4 bases at J, leaving 6 bases unmatched. Germline-derived CDR1 and CDR2 are SGHRS and YFSETQ. This CDR3 spans 15 amino acids. CDR3 bases: TGCGCCAGCAGCCCGGACAGGGGAAATTACAATGAGCAGTTCTTC. Its protein is CASSPDRGNYNEQFF.

This clonotype was detected a few times. This chain uses TRBV6-2 or TRBV6-3 with TRBJ2-7, with D possibly matching TRBD2 (6 bases). The CDR3 is 16 residues long. V was trimmed by 3 bases and J by 7 bases, leaving 22 bases between them. Per germline, CDR1 MNHEY and CDR2 SVGEGT. The CDR3 DNA sequence: TGTGCCAGCAGTTATTTCTTTGGGGGGAATCGTGATGAGCAGTACTTC. It encodes CASSYFFGGNRDEQYF.

The V call is TRBV7-9, the J call TRBJ2-7, with TRBD2 as a possible D gene (5 bases). V dropped 6 bases and J dropped 4 bases, with 16 bases sitting between them. CDR3 length equals 14 residues. CDR1 and CDR2 from the germline V gene are SEHNR and FQNEAQ (reference sequence). CDR3 in DNA: TGTGCCAGCAGTTACCTCGAGGGCGGTTACGAGCAGTACTTC. Translated, it gives CASSYLEGGYEQYF.